This entry describes one T cell receptor (beta chain). The target antigen is unknown. The germline CDR1 and CDR2 sequences are MNHEY and SMNVEV (reference sequence). The CDR3 has 16 residues. Trimming removed 0 bases from V and 8 bases from J, with 16 bases in between. This specimen comes from a study of CD4 T cells in relation to SARS-CoV-2 and coronaviruses. Study details: The HLA restriction of the shared crossreactive spike epitopes was mapped.

CD4+ T cells from unexposed donors were obtained before the COVID-19 pandemic (2011-2018). After roughly ten days of culture, CD4+ T cells were isolated. Testing used SARS-CoV-2 S/N and four cold-coronavirus spikes on unexposed-donor CD4+ T cells, cells permitting. The data were produced by immunoSEQ multiplex PCR, yet TCRdb's version contains in-frame clones alone and is incomplete. The sample carries approximately 27,000 clones, 75% recorded once. The TCR comes from a human donor in good health. The sample consisted of CD4+ T cells from PBMCs, cultured in vitro. The chain uses TRBV27 and TRBJ1-4; a possible D gene is TRBD1 (5 bases). The CDR3 bases are TGTGCCAGCAGTTTATCTCGCGGGGGTCGTAGGGAAAAACTGTTTTTT. This codes for CASSLSRGGRREKLFF.